These T cell receptor beta chains were read from a single sample in a study of blood T cell repertoires in COVID-19. Some clones are missing from TCRdb's copy, which holds only in-frame ones; the method was immunoSEQ multiplex PCR. The data hold a few hundred thousand clones, with 85% to 90% observed a single time. Sequenced sample: peripheral blood. The receptors stem from a woman in her 30s with COVID-19, enrolled during active disease. CDR3s include the opening cysteine and the closing phenylalanine or tryptophan. D genes are given only for firm matches. Clone size is given for some rows only: seen once, a few or many times, or a class if the clone is expanded.

J	V	size	D	CDR3	DNA
TRBJ2-7	TRBV6-6	.	TRBD1	CASSIGDRGYEQYF	TGTGCCAGCAGTATTGGGGACAGGGGCTACGAGCAGTACTTC
TRBJ1-6	TRBV10-3	.	.	CAIRGAGSPLHF	TGTGCCATTCGCGGTGCTGGATCACCCCTCCACTTT
TRBJ1-5	TRBV30	.	TRBD1	CAWSPDRSPYQPQHF	TGTGCCTGGAGTCCGGACAGGTCCCCCTATCAGCCCCAGCATTTT
TRBJ2-1	TRBV11-2	.	TRBD2	CASRTRTSGRVYEQFF	TGTGCCAGCAGAACCCGAACTAGCGGGAGGGTCTATGAGCAGTTCTTC
TRBJ1-6	TRBV10-2	.	TRBD1	CASSGDRGVPLHF	TGCGCCAGCAGTGGTGACAGGGGAGTACCCCTCCACTTT
TRBJ2-1	TRBV29-1	.	.	CSVEHANNEQFF	TGCAGCGTTGAACACGCGAACAATGAGCAGTTCTTC
TRBJ2-1	TRBV5-5	.	.	CASSRSPADNEQFF	TGTGCCAGCAGCCGCTCGCCAGCGGACAATGAGCAGTTCTTC
TRBJ1-2	TRBV28	.	TRBD1	CASRYTGTGVYGYTF	TGTGCCAGCAGGTACACCGGGACAGGCGTCTATGGCTACACCTTC
TRBJ1-5	TRBV6-1	.	TRBD1	CASRYQQGLDQPQHF	TGTGCCAGCAGATACCAACAGGGGTTGGATCAGCCCCAGCATTTT
TRBJ2-7	TRBV19	.	.	CASSGQAGTYEQYF	TGTGCCAGTAGTGGGCAGGCGGGGACCTACGAGCAGTACTTC
TRBJ2-2	TRBV10-2	few	TRBD2	CASSPTSGRWNTGELFF	TGCGCCAGCAGTCCGACTAGCGGGAGATGGAACACCGGGGAGCTGTTTTTT
TRBJ1-2	TRBV28	.	TRBD1	CASSLGQGRNYGYTF	TGTGCCAGCAGTCTCGGACAGGGGCGCAACTATGGCTACACCTTC
TRBJ1-4	TRBV30	.	TRBD1	CAWGGQGNEKLFF	TGTGCCTGGGGCGGACAGGGGAATGAAAAACTGTTTTTT
TRBJ2-2	TRBV27	.	.	CASSITNTGELFF	TGTGCCAGCAGTATAACGAACACCGGGGAGCTGTTTTTT
TRBJ1-1	TRBV6-5	.	TRBD1	CATGARGTEAFF	TGTGCCACTGGCGCCAGGGGGACTGAAGCTTTCTTT
TRBJ2-3	TRBV6-5	.	TRBD1	CASSLDRGKDTQYF	TGTGCCAGCAGTTTGGACAGGGGGAAAGATACGCAGTATTTT
TRBJ1-1	TRBV20-1	.	.	CSASRRGVLNTEAFF	TGCAGTGCTAGTAGGCGGGGCGTCTTGAACACTGAAGCTTTCTTT
TRBJ2-1	TRBV12-3/TRBV12-4	.	.	CASSLRSHNEQFF	TGTGCCAGCAGTTTAAGGAGCCACAATGAGCAGTTCTTC